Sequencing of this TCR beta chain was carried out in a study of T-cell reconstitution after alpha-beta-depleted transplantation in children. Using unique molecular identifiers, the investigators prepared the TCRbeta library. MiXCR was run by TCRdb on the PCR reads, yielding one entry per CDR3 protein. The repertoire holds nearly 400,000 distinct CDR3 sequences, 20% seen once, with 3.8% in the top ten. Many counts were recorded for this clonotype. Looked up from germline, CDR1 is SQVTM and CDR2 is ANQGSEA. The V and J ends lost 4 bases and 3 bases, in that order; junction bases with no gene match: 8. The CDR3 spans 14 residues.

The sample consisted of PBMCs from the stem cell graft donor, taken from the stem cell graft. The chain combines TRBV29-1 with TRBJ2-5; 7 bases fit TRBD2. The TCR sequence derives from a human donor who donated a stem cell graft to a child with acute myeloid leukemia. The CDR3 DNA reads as TGCAGCGTTGCGGGGGGAGGGGAAGAAGAGACCCAGTACTTC. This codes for CSVAGGGEEETQYF.